In this sample, the clone carrying this T cell receptor (beta chain) turned up a few times. Its cognate antigen is unknown. Via MiXCR, TCRdb re-called the reads, giving one row per CDR3 protein. The table records over 90,000 distinct CDR3 sequences, 16% of them present only once. The sample originates from a study of T cell repertoires in cytomegalovirus infection. Study context: CMV infection together with matching HLA type was indicated by public TCR beta signatures. Study-wide results and limits: Ex vivo, HLA-C-restricted CMV-specific TCR beta clonotypes prevailed over the rest of the response. CMV carriers with the relevant HLA were identified by cumulative public TCR beta family frequency.

The CDR3 spans 14 residues. The germline V gene encodes CDR1 MDHEN and CDR2 SYDVKM. The V and J ends lost 7 bases and 5 bases, in that order; junction bases with no gene match: 7. The material sequenced was PBMCs. This clonotype was sampled from a human donor in good health (CMV status not recorded). Some clones in this sample may be carry-over from other donors' samples. The rearrangement uses TRBV28 and TRBJ1-1, with TRBD1 identical over 10 bases. The chain's CDR3 is CASTRTGGRTEAFF. The CDR3 bases are TGTGCCAGCACTCGGACAGGGGGTCGTACTGAAGCTTTCTTT. Supplemented by reference TRBV28 and TRBJ1-1, the full variable domain reads DVKVTQSSRYLVKRTGEKVFLECVQDMDHENMFWYRQDPGLGLRLIYFSYDVKMKEKGDIPEGYSVSREKKERFSLILESASTNQTSMYLCASTRTGGRTEAFFGQGTRLTVV.